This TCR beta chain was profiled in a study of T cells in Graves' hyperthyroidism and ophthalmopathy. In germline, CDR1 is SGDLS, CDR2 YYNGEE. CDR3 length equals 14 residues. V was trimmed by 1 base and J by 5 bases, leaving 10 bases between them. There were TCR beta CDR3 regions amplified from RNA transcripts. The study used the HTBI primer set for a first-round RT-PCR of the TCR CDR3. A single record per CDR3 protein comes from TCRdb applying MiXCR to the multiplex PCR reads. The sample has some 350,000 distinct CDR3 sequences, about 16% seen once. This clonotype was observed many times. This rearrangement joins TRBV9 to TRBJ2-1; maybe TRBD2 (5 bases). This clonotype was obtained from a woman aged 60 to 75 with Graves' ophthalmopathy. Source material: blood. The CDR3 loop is CASSVRWRNNEQFF. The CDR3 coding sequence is TGTGCCAGCAGCGTACGGTGGAGGAACAATGAGCAGTTCTTC.